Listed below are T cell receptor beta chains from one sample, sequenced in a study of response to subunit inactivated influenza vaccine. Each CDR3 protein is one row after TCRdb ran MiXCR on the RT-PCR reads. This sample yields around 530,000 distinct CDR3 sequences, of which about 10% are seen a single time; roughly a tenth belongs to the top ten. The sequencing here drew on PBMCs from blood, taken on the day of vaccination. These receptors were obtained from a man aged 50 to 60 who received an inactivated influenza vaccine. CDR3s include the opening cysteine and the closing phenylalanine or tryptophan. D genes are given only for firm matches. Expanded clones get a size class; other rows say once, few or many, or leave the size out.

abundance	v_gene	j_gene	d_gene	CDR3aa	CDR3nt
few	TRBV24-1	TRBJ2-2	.	CATSDRTNTGELFF	TGTGCCACCAGTGACCGGACGAACACCGGGGAGCTGTTTTTT
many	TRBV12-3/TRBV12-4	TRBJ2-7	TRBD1	CASSLGTGGTYEQYF	TGTGCCAGCAGCTTAGGGACAGGGGGCACCTACGAGCAGTACTTC
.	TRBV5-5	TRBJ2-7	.	CASSLGGGEYEQYF	TGTGCCAGCAGCTTGGGGGGCGGAGAATACGAGCAGTACTTC
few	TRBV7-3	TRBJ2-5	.	CASSLYGGETQYF	TGTGCCAGCAGCTTATATGGGGGAGAGACCCAGTACTTC
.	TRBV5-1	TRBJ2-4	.	CASSLEGTKNIQYF	TGCGCCAGCAGCTTGGAGGGAACCAAAAACATTCAGTACTTC
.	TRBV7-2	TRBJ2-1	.	CASSSDVSYNEQFF	TGTGCCAGCAGCTCTGATGTCTCCTACAATGAGCAGTTCTTC
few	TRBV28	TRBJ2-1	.	CASSLRIDRNEQFF	TGTGCCAGCAGTTTGAGGATAGACCGTAATGAGCAGTTCTTC
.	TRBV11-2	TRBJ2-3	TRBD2	CASSVGTSGRVLDTQYF	TGTGCCAGCAGCGTCGGGACTAGCGGGAGAGTCTTGGATACGCAGTATTTT
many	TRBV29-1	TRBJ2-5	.	CSVLSGGETQYF	TGCAGCGTTTTGTCTGGGGGGGAGACCCAGTACTTC
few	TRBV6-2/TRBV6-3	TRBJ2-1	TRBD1	CASRYRGVPYNEQFF	TGTGCCAGCAGGTACAGGGGGGTCCCCTACAATGAGCAGTTCTTC
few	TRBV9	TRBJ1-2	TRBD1	CASSTGQGASYGYTF	TGTGCCAGCAGCACCGGACAGGGGGCCAGCTATGGCTACACCTTC
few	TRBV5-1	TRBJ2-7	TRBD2	CASTPSGGPYEQYF	TGCGCCAGCACCCCCAGCGGGGGCCCCTACGAGCAGTACTTC
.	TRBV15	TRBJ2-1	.	CATSRDSGGLPTYNEQFF	TGTGCCACCAGCAGAGATTCGGGGGGCCTCCCAACGTACAATGAGCAGTTCTTC
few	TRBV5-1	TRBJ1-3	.	CASSLVQGSGNTIYF	TGCGCCAGCAGCTTGGTACAGGGAAGTGGAAACACCATATATTTT
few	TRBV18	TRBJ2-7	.	CASSPGETSYEQYF	TGTGCCAGCTCACCCGGGGAGACGTCCTACGAGCAGTACTTC
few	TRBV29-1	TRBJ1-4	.	CSGGLGENEKLFF	TGCAGCGGAGGTCTCGGGGAAAATGAAAAACTGTTTTTT
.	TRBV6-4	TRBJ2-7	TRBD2	CASSDLVVLAENLSTNYESNEQYF	TGTGCCAGCAGTGACCTCGTGGTACTAGCGGAAAACCTATCTACTAACTACGAGTCCAACGAGCAGTACTTC
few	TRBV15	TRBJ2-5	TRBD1	CATSTYTGGNRETQYF	TGTGCCACCAGTACATACACAGGGGGCAACCGAGAGACCCAGTACTTC
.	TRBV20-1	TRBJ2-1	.	CSAGAALAAGSYNEQFF	TGCAGTGCTGGTGCGGCACTAGCCGCCGGCTCCTACAATGAGCAGTTCTTC
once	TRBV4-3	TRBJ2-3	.	CASSQGVGPNTQYF	TGCGCCAGCAGCCAAGGCGTTGGACCGAATACGCAGTATTTT
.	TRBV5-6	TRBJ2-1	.	CASSFLDYNEQFF	TGTGCCAGCAGCTTTCTTGATTACAATGAGCAGTTCTTC
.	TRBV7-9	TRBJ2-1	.	CASRTTSGTHSYNEQFF	TGTGCCAGCAGGACTACCTCCGGGACCCACTCCTACAATGAGCAGTTCTTC
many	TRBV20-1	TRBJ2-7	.	CSASGEAYEQYF	TGCAGTGCTAGCGGGGAAGCCTACGAGCAGTACTTC
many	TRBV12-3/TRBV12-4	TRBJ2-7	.	CASSLGVVGEQYF	TGTGCCAGCAGTTTGGGGGTCGTGGGCGAGCAGTACTTC
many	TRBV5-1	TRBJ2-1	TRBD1	CASSAGTGVGNEQFF	TGCGCCAGCAGCGCCGGGACAGGGGTGGGGAATGAGCAGTTCTTC
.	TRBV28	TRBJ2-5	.	CASKDRGGETQYF	TGTGCCAGCAAGGATAGGGGAGGAGAGACCCAGTACTTC
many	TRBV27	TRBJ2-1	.	CASSFRPLYNEQFF	TGTGCCAGCAGTTTTCGGCCACTCTACAATGAGCAGTTCTTC
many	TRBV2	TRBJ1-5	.	CASRPRDSGNQPQHF	TGTGCCAGCAGGCCCAGGGATTCGGGCAATCAGCCCCAGCATTTT
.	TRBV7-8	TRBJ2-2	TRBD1	CASSRDRGPAGANTGELFF	TGTGCCAGCAGCCGAGACAGGGGGCCGGCTGGGGCGAACACCGGGGAGCTGTTTTTT
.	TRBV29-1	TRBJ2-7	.	CSVVRDRRDEQYF	TGCAGCGTTGTAAGGGACCGAAGGGACGAGCAGTACTTC
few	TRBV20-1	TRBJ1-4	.	CSARDAGAEKLFF	TGCAGTGCTAGAGACGCAGGGGCGGAAAAACTGTTTTTT